This T cell receptor beta chain originates from a study of PD-1 blockade in classical Hodgkin lymphoma. V was shortened by 1 base and J by 6 bases, with 12 bases between the two germline ends. This CDR3 contains 15 residues. Germline V gives CDR1 SGHAT, CDR2 FQNNGV. Exposure to brentuximab vedotin varied, and each patient had relapsed following autologous stem cell transplantation. This table comes from immunoSEQ multiplex PCR, and its TCRdb copy is limited to in-frame clones, with some not included. The sample has 40,000 to 45,000 clones; 76% are singletons. This sample comprised peripheral blood mononuclear cells (PBMCs), obtained at baseline. The clonotype comes from a human donor with classical Hodgkin lymphoma. This chain links TRBV11-2 with TRBJ2-2; D might be TRBD1 or TRBD2, each matching 6 bases. The CDR3 DNA sequence: TGTGCCAGCAGCTTAGTTGGGGGGCGGTCCGGGGAGCTGTTTTTT. This codes for CASSLVGGRSGELFF. The complete variable domain, with remaining parts taken from reference TRBV11-2 and TRBJ2-2, reads EAGVAQSPRYKIIEKRQSVAFWCNPISGHATLYWYQQILGQGPKLLIQFQNNGVVDDSQLPKDRFSAERLKGVDSTLKIQPAKLEDSAVYLCASSLVGGRSGELFFGEGSRLTVL.